A single sample gave rise to the 3 T cell receptor beta chains below, sequenced in a study of blood T cell repertoires in COVID-19. Method: immunoSEQ multiplex PCR; TCRdb's copy keeps in-frame clones and lacks some. The sample yields approximately 470,000 clones, about 90% seen once. Sequenced input: PBMCs or T cells enriched from blood (not recorded which). The receptors here all came from a woman younger than 30 who had recovered from COVID-19.

The gene calls are TRBV28 and TRBJ1-6; D is undetermined. The V and J ends lost 2 bases and 8 bases respectively, with 7 bases between them. Germline CDR1 MDHEN, CDR2 SYDVKM. This CDR3 is 13 amino acids long. The CDR3 reads CASSLETDSPLHF. In DNA, the CDR3 is TGTGCCAGCAGTTTAGAAACGGATTCACCCCTCCACTTT.

This clone was counted a few times. The rearrangement links TRBV3-1 (or the pseudogene TRBV3-2) to TRBJ1-1; D might be TRBD1 (6 bases). There are 13 residues in the CDR3. Trimming cost V 6 bases and J 1 base, with 9 bases left between them. The germline CDR1 and CDR2 sequences are LGHDT and YNNKEL (reference sequence). CDR3 DNA: TGTGCCAGCAGGGGGGGGCAGAACACTGAAGCTTTCTTT. Translating it yields CASRGGQNTEAFF.

The V and J genes are TRBV5-4 and TRBJ2-3; D might be TRBD1 (6 bases). The CDR3 runs to 16 residues. Germline assignment: CDR1 SGHNT and CDR2 YYREEE (reference sequence). The V gene lost 0 bases and the J gene lost 3 bases, with 14 bases spanning the gap. CDR3 protein: CASSLERARGTDTQYF. For the CDR3, the DNA is TGTGCCAGCAGCTTGGAGCGTGCAAGGGGGACAGATACGCAGTATTTT.